This is a list of T cell receptor beta chains from one sample in a study of shared T cell receptors in the human thymus. Assay used: immunoSEQ multiplex PCR; TCRdb lists only in-frame clones, some missing. This sample yields over 650,000 clones, of which over 75% are seen a single time; roughly 0.0087% belongs to the top ten. The sample also formed part of further work on human thymus T cells.

Material: thymocytes. These receptors were taken from a boy in the first two years of life with a congenital heart defect. The CDR3 runs from the conserved cysteine through the conserved F or W. The D gene is left open where the match is weak. The size field is filled for only some rows; it gives once, few, many or a size class.

>NA|few|TRBJ1-3|TRBV11-2
CASSFQDRNTIYF
>NA|NA|TRBJ1-1|TRBV25-1
CASSRRGMNTEAFF
>TRBD1|few|TRBJ2-7|TRBV5-6
CASSSDRDEQYF
>TRBD2|NA|TRBJ2-3|TRBV2
CASSKTSRTDTQYF
>TRBD1|NA|TRBJ1-4|TRBV6-1
CASSESEDRGNEKLFF
>NA|NA|TRBJ1-2|TRBV28
CASSLFSLQSGGYTF
>TRBD1|once|TRBJ1-5|TRBV19
CATGQGIGSGRPQHF
>NA|NA|TRBJ1-2|TRBV5-5
CASSLSGVYGYTF
>TRBD1|NA|TRBJ1-4|TRBV29-1
CSAFGTGGPYSGEKLFF
>NA|NA|TRBJ2-3|TRBV2
CASSACGEGDTQYF
>NA|NA|TRBJ2-7|TRBV29-1
CSVSGLHYEQYF
>TRBD1|NA|TRBJ2-1|TRBV10-3
CATTPGQGACDEQFF
>TRBD2|NA|TRBJ2-7|TRBV29-1
CSVASPRTSGLSYEQYF
>NA|NA|TRBJ1-4|TRBV5-1
CASRPSQGNGEKLFF
>NA|NA|TRBJ1-5|TRBV21-1
CASSKSPFYSNQPQHF
>TRBD2|NA|TRBJ2-1|TRBV4-3
CAIPPQGASGRNYEQFF
>TRBD1|NA|TRBJ2-7|TRBV27
CASSLGQGTYEQYF
>NA|NA|TRBJ2-7|TRBV6-6
CASSATGFYEQYF
>NA|few|TRBJ1-2|TRBV6-4
CASSDSPSGGVYGYTF
>TRBD1|NA|TRBJ2-1|TRBV28
CASSFWGQTYNEQFF
>NA|once|TRBJ1-6|TRBV18
CASSRRQRGEYNSPLHF
>TRBD1|NA|TRBJ1-1|TRBV5-1
CASSPQGARTEAFF
>NA|NA|TRBJ2-5|TRBV4-1
CASSFAGEPQETQYF
>TRBD2|NA|TRBJ2-7|TRBV2
CASTNLSRGTFILADYEQYF
>NA|few|TRBJ2-1|TRBV30
CACDSGGSYNEQFF
>NA|NA|TRBJ2-7|TRBV6-5
CASSLWLGFKQYF
>TRBD1|NA|TRBJ1-2|TRBV29-1
CSVPTGTGPGVTYGYTF
>TRBD2|NA|TRBJ2-5|TRBV15
CATSSLAGVGETQYF
>TRBD2|NA|TRBJ2-3|TRBV5-6
CASSLGVGGRSTDTQYF
>NA|NA|TRBJ1-1|TRBV10-3
CAISEQDTEAFF
>NA|NA|TRBJ2-3|TRBV9
CASSPGLRTDTQYF
>NA|once|TRBJ1-5|TRBV19
CASSIDRGSNQPQHF
>NA|NA|TRBJ2-1|TRBV7-8
CASSLDPSHYNEQFF
>NA|few|TRBJ1-1|TRBV4-3
CASSQDRGWRGTEAFF
>NA|NA|TRBJ1-1|TRBV12-5
CASGNIPHRDYNTEAFF
>NA|NA|TRBJ1-4|TRBV27
CASSLTLPTNEKLFF
>TRBD2|NA|TRBJ2-7|TRBV27
CASRGGSQEQYF
>NA|NA|TRBJ2-1|TRBV5-1
CASSFGSEYNEQFF
>TRBD1|NA|TRBJ2-7|TRBV5-4
CASSLGPRQGSSYEQYF
>NA|NA|TRBJ2-3|TRBV7-2
CASSPYRENWTDTQYF
>NA|NA|TRBJ1-1|TRBV29-1
CSVLSANEAFF
>TRBD2|NA|TRBJ2-1|TRBV5-1
CASSLDPGLAALSSYNEQFF
>TRBD2|NA|TRBJ2-2|TRBV14
CASSPRTSGGLNTGELFF
>TRBD2|NA|TRBJ2-3|TRBV10-3
CAIMAGGTDTQYF
>TRBD1|NA|TRBJ1-2|TRBV30
CAWSAKAGTGFLF
>NA|few|TRBJ1-3|TRBV4-1
CASSQDRNRSSGNTIYF
>NA|NA|TRBJ2-1|TRBV6-5
CASSPKGREHNEQFF
>NA|NA|TRBJ1-2|TRBV6-5
CASSSLGRDLYGYTF
>NA|NA|NA|TRBV13
CASSPVRGWSSYEQYF
>TRBD2|NA|TRBJ2-7|TRBV7-9
CASSSYSGTSNHEQYF
>NA|few|TRBJ1-1|TRBV4-1
CASSQDRTGFAEAFF
>TRBD1|NA|TRBJ2-1|TRBV2
CASSEGSPDRGRDEQFF
>TRBD2|NA|TRBJ2-1|TRBV14
CASSQDGISGSTYNEQFF
>TRBD2|NA|TRBJ2-5|TRBV13
CASSLRTSGPGGETQYF
>TRBD1|NA|TRBJ1-1|TRBV30
CAWSATGGGEAFF